This T cell receptor beta chain appears in the sequencing data of a study of control samples from healthy donors and cancer patients (dated by TCRdb to about 2020). V drops 8 bases and J drops 5 bases, leaving 15 bases in between. Spanning cysteine to phenylalanine, the CDR3 consists of 13 amino acids. Only the CDR3 portion is preserved as DNA: 39 bases, with reading frame beginning at the first base. The CDR1 and CDR2 encoded by the germline V gene are SGHDN and FVKESK. Library preparation was by the immunoSEQ multiplex PCR assay. TCRdb mirrors the immuneACCESS table, restricted to in-frame sequences. Some clones are absent from its copies; in checked studies, under half trace to an unresolved V gene, and the reason for the others is unknown. The sample data list about 80,000 clones, and approximately 89% of these were observed just once. 4.5% to 7% of the sample comes from the top ten. On this clone itself: The clone's antigen remains unknown. No base-level quality is on record; no much larger clone is a single base apart.

The V gene is TRBV14 and the J gene is TRBJ1-1; the D gene is not confidently resolved. This receptor was obtained from a man over 45 in good health. The sequenced sample was blood. The DNA sequence is as follows: TGTGCCAGCGCGGGCCAAGGCATTACTGAAGCTTTCTTT. It translates as CASAGQGITEAFF.